This passage covers 24 T cell receptor beta chains from one sample sequenced in a study of PD-L1 blockade in urothelial cancer. Sequenced by immunoSEQ multiplex PCR; TCRdb stores in-frame clones only, minus some. The top ten clones hold about 1.5% of a sample with about 120,000 clones, approximately 90% of them seen once. The time point is: peripheral blood 6 weeks after treatment start. The specimen was PBMCs, collected around atezolizumab (anti-PD-L1) treatment. The receptors come from a man aged 55-75 years with urothelial cancer.

The count of this clone is one. The V gene is TRBV19, the J gene TRBJ1-5, with 12 bases that match TRBD1. V trimming: 4 bases; J trimming: 6 bases; junction bases outside the gene matches: 13. Looked up from germline, CDR1 is LNHDA and CDR2 is SQIVND (reference sequence). CDR3 size: 18 residues. Here the CDR3 DNA reads TGTGCCAGTAGTACAACAGGGACAGGGGGCGCGTCGCGTCAGCCCCAGCATTTT. Protein: CASSTTGTGGASRQPQHF.

This sequence joins TRBV18 and TRBJ2-1; D remains unclear. Germline assignment: CDR1 KGHSH and CDR2 LQKENI. CDR3 length: 14 amino acids. V was trimmed by 1 base and J by 0 bases, leaving 4 bases between them. The CDR3 DNA sequence: TGTGCCAGCTCACCACGTCGCTCCTACAATGAGCAGTTCTTC. Translated, it gives CASSPRRSYNEQFF.

The rearrangement joins TRBV28 to TRBJ1-2; maybe TRBD1 (5 bases). V was clipped by 7 bases and J by 8 bases, with 20 bases between them. Germline CDR1 reads MDHEN; CDR2 reads SYDVKM. This CDR3 is 14 amino acids long. The CDR3 nucleotides read TGTGCCAGCACCCCACGCAGGGCGTCTGGGGGCTACACCTTC. Residues: CASTPRRASGGYTF.

This clone showed up just a few times. The chain combines TRBV2 with TRBJ1-6; tentatively, D is TRBD1 (6 bases). Trimming cost V 7 bases and J 13 bases, with 14 bases left between them. There are 12 residues in the CDR3. Germline CDR1 SNHLY, CDR2 FYNNEI. The CDR3 sequence is CASTLQGGPLHF. CDR3 sequence (DNA): TGTGCCAGCACCTTACAGGGAGGGCCCCTCCACTTT.

The chain couples TRBV19 to TRBJ2-3; possibly TRBD1 for D (7 bases). Germline CDR1 LNHDA, CDR2 SQIVND (reference sequence). The V end lost 3 bases, the J end lost 7 bases, and 11 bases lay between the germline ends. The CDR3 contains 13 residues. The CDR3: CASSMEGAYTQYF. The CDR3 region has the DNA TGTGCCAGTAGTATGGAGGGGGCCTATACGCAGTATTTT.

This chain joins TRBV28 and TRBJ2-7; D call uncertain. The CDR3 length is 10 residues. V was shortened by 10 bases and J by 6 bases, with 10 bases between the two germline ends. In germline, CDR1 is MDHEN, CDR2 SYDVKM. The CDR3 reads CATLGGEQYF. The CDR3 coding sequence is TGTGCCACCCTCGGCGGCGAGCAGTACTTC.

The table lists this clone with a count of one. The CDR3, as DNA: TGTGCCAGCAGCTACCAGGGACAGCCCTCTGGGGCCAACGTCCTGACTTTC. This sequence encodes CASSYQGQPSGANVLTF. The chain couples TRBV28 to TRBJ2-6; the match to TRBD1 covers 7 bases. Germline CDR1 MDHEN, CDR2 SYDVKM. CDR3 length equals 17 residues. V gave up 6 bases and J gave up 0 bases; unmatched junction bases: 8.

The V gene is TRBV9, the J gene TRBJ1-3; D remains unclear. CDR3 length: 16 residues. Looked up from germline, CDR1 is SGDLS and CDR2 is YYNGEE. Trimming shortened V by 3 bases and J by 0 bases, and 13 bases separated the two germline ends. The CDR3 bases are TGTGCCAGCAGCGAATTCCCAGGAAGCTCTGGAAACACCATATATTTT. Protein sequence: CASSEFPGSSGNTIYF. Based on the CDR3 plus reference TRBV9 and TRBJ1-3, the full variable domain is DSGVTQTPKHLITATGQRVTLRCSPRSGDLSVYWYQQSLDQGLQFLIQYYNGEERAKGNILERFSAQQFPDLHSELNLSSLELGDSALYFCASSEFPGSSGNTIYFGEGSWLTVV.

The genes are TRBV5-1 and TRBJ2-1; TRBD1 is a possible D gene (6 bases). The ends were cut back, 0 bases at V and 0 bases at J, with 10 bases in the middle. CDR1 and CDR2 (germline): SGHRS, YFSETQ. CDR3 size: 16 residues. The CDR3 nucleotides are TGCGCCAGCAGCTTGGGGGCGGACAGCTCCTACAATGAGCAGTTCTTC. Translating it yields CASSLGADSSYNEQFF. The whole variable domain, remainder taken from reference TRBV5-1 and TRBJ2-1, is KAGVTQTPRYLIKTRGQQVTLSCSPISGHRSVSWYQQTPGQGLQFLFEYFSETQRNKGNFPGRFSGRQFSNSRSEMNVSTLELGDSALYLCASSLGADSSYNEQFFGPGTRLTVL.

This clone was recorded only once. The chain recombines TRBV15 with TRBJ2-1, with 10 bases matching TRBD2. The V and J ends lost 7 bases and 6 bases, in that order; junction bases with no gene match: 9. Per the germline V gene, CDR1 is LNHNV and CDR2 is YYDKDF (reference sequence). The CDR3 covers 15 residues. The CDR3 DNA follows: TGTGCCACCACCGCCGGGACTAGCGTTGTCAATGAGCAGTTCTTC. Encoded protein: CATTAGTSVVNEQFF. The full variable domain, in which reference TRBV15 and TRBJ2-1 provide the parts outside the CDR3, is DAMVIQNPRYQVTQFGKPVTLSCSQTLNHNVMYWYQQKSSQAPKLLFHYYDKDFNNEADTPDNFQSRRPNTSFCFLDIRSPGLGDTAMYLCATTAGTSVVNEQFFGPGTRLTVL.

This chain links TRBV7-8 with TRBJ2-7; 10 nucleotides match TRBD2. The germline CDR1 and CDR2 sequences are SGHVS and FQNEAQ. The CDR3 runs to 14 residues. V was clipped by 5 bases and J by 2 bases; unmatched bases: 3. The CDR3 region is CASSRGTSAYEQYF. The CDR3 coding sequence is TGTGCCAGCAGCCGCGGGACTAGCGCCTACGAGCAGTACTTC.

The chain links TRBV4-1 to TRBJ2-2, with 11 bases aligning to TRBD2. Germline V gene lookup returns CDR1 MGHRA and CDR2 YSYEKL. V shed 4 bases and J 3 bases; nucleotides not matched to a gene: 10. This CDR3 region has 18 residues. CDR3 sequence reads: CASSPSGSGRADTGELFF. The CDR3 region has the DNA TGCGCCAGCAGCCCTTCGGGTAGCGGGAGGGCCGACACCGGGGAGCTGTTTTTT.

The V call is TRBV27, the J call TRBJ1-2; D call uncertain. V lost 2 bases and J 5 bases, leaving 9 bases between the germline ends. The CDR3 totals 13 residues. Germline CDR1 reads MNHEY; CDR2 reads SMNVEV (reference sequence). The DNA for the CDR3 is TGTGCCAGCAGTTTAGGGGAGACGTATGGCTACACCTTC. It translates to CASSLGETYGYTF.

The chain employs TRBV6-1 and TRBJ1-1, with TRBD1 identical over 9 bases. This CDR3 has 13 residues. CDR1 is MNHNS, CDR2 SASEGT, per germline. V trimming: 6 bases; J trimming: 11 bases; junction bases outside the gene matches: 10. The CDR3 nucleotides read TGTGCCAGCAGGAACCCCGGACAGGGGCGTGCTTTCTTT. It specifies CASRNPGQGRAFF.

This clone was observed a single time. The chain uses TRBV6-1 and TRBJ1-2; D is undetermined. Trimming took 4 bases from V and 4 from J, leaving 16 bases between them. The germline CDR1 and CDR2 sequences are MNHNS and SASEGT. The CDR3 contains 15 residues. This CDR3 reads CASSVGVGASYGYTF. CDR3 nucleotides: TGTGCCAGCAGTGTCGGGGTGGGCGCGAGCTATGGCTACACCTTC.

On this clone itself: Additional DNA sequences in this sample encode the identical CDR3. This sequence joins TRBV4-2 and TRBJ2-1, with 7 bases matching TRBD1. The germline CDR1 and CDR2 sequences are LGHNA and YNFKEQ. After removal of 4 bases from V and 8 bases from J, the junction contained 5 bases not matched to a gene. The CDR3 loop spans 13 amino acids. CDR3 coding DNA: TGTGCCAGCAGCCGGTCAGGGGGAGATGAGCAGTTCTTC. Residues: CASSRSGGDEQFF.

This clone was picked up one time. The sample has other DNA sequences that encode this CDR3 too. The chain uses TRBV29-1 and TRBJ1-1, with 7 bases identical to TRBD1. The V segment lost 4 bases and the J segment 1 base; nucleotides outside the gene matches: 0. The CDR3 is 12 residues long. Per germline, CDR1 SQVTM and CDR2 ANQGSEA. The CDR3 here is CSVGQGNTEAFF. The CDR3, as DNA: TGCAGCGTTGGACAGGGGAACACTGAAGCTTTCTTT.

The V call is TRBV11-2, the J call TRBJ1-1, with D tentatively TRBD1 (5 bases). V lost 5 bases and J lost 0, with 10 bases in between. The CDR3 has 14 amino acids. Germline V gives CDR1 SGHAT, CDR2 FQNNGV. CDR3 protein: CASSPQVMNTEAFF. The DNA for the CDR3 is TGTGCCAGCAGCCCACAGGTTATGAACACTGAAGCTTTCTTT.

This chain uses TRBV6-6 with TRBJ2-2; D remains ambiguous. This CDR3 is built from 13 residues. Germline CDR1 MNHNY, CDR2 SVGAGI (reference sequence). Here the CDR3 DNA reads TGTGCAACGCAGCGCGACCCTCACCGGGAGCTGTTTTTT. Translated: CATQRDPHRELFF.

A single count supports this clone. V is TRBV7-9 and J is TRBJ2-7, with 8 nucleotides matching TRBD1. Unmatched junction bases numbered 4, after V lost 7 bases and J lost 2 bases. In germline, CDR1 is SEHNR, CDR2 FQNEAQ (reference sequence). This CDR3 contains 13 residues. The CDR3 here is CASKTGQAYEQYF. The CDR3 bases are TGTGCCAGCAAAACGGGACAGGCCTACGAGCAGTACTTC. The full variable domain, with the rest looked up from reference TRBV7-9 and TRBJ2-7, is DTGVSQNPRHKITKRGQNVTFRCDPISEHNRLYWYRQTLGQGPEFLTYFQNEAQLEKSRLLSDRFSAERPKGSFSTLEIQRTEQGDSAMYLCASKTGQAYEQYFGPGTRLTVT.

In its sample, this clone was seen once. CDR3 sequence: CASSTRGTGGTIYF. CDR3 nucleotide sequence: TGTGCCAGCAGCACAAGGGGGACGGGTGGCACCATATATTTT. V and J are TRBV11-2 and TRBJ1-3, with D possibly matching TRBD1 (6 bases). Germline V CDR1 and CDR2: SGHAT, FQNNGV. CDR3 size: 14 residues. Trimming cost V 5 bases and J 9 bases, with 17 bases left between them.

The CDR3 DNA is TGTGCCAGGAGGACGCGGGGGTTTACTGAAGCTTTCTTT. Translation gives CARRTRGFTEAFF. This chain uses TRBV2 with TRBJ1-1; possible D gene TRBD1, 5 bases. Germline loops: CDR1 SNHLY, CDR2 FYNNEI. V lost 9 bases and J lost 5, with 16 bases in between. CDR3 length: 13 residues.

The chain couples TRBV2 to TRBJ1-4; no firm D call. This CDR3 has 15 residues. V was trimmed by 4 bases and J by 2 bases, leaving 11 bases between them. Germline values: CDR1 SNHLY, CDR2 FYNNEI. CDR3 bases: TGTGCCAGCAGTGGTCTGGGCTCCACTAATGAAAAACTGTTTTTT. Its protein product is CASSGLGSTNEKLFF. Full variable domain (missing parts from reference TRBV2 and TRBJ1-4): EPEVTQTPSHQVTQMGQEVILRCVPISNHLYFYWYRQILGQKVEFLVSFYNNEISEKSEIFDDQFSVERPDGSNFTLKIRSTKLEDSAMYFCASSGLGSTNEKLFFGSGTQLSVL.

This clone has just a few counts. The V and J genes are TRBV2 and TRBJ2-2, with a tentative D call TRBD2 (6 bases). This CDR3 region has 16 residues. The V and J ends lost 3 bases and 5 bases respectively, with 16 bases between them. Looked up from germline, CDR1 is SNHLY and CDR2 is FYNNEI. CDR3 in DNA: TGTGCCAGCAGTGAGGGCAGACCCCGGGGGACCGGGGAGCTGTTTTTT. The encoded protein is CASSEGRPRGTGELFF.